This entry is about one T cell receptor beta chain. Its matching antigen is unknown. This sample is drawn from a study of blood T cells in healthy people across ages. Study-wide findings and caveats: Estimates of diversity drawn from one million T cells were considered underestimates.

Germline V gives CDR1 SGHDN, CDR2 FVKESK. V lost 1 base and J 1 base, leaving 13 bases between the germline ends. The CDR3 runs 16 residues. A second roughly 7 to 12 cycle PCR used barcoded and J-beta primers. In TCRdb, the 5' RACE reads were re-called with MiXCR into one record per CDR3 protein. The sample has about 760,000 distinct CDR3 sequences, 20% to 25% seen once. The same data also contributed to another study, on T cells of mothers and their children.

The sequence came from a boy aged 5-17 years in good health. This chain uses TRBV14 with TRBJ1-1, with D perhaps matching TRBD1 (6 bases). The specimen was blood. CDR3 DNA sequence: TGTGCCAGCAGCCAAGTAGGGGGAATTAGGAACACTGAAGCTTTCTTT. Its translation is CASSQVGGIRNTEAFF. Based on the CDR3 plus reference TRBV14 and TRBJ1-1, the full variable domain is EAGVTQFPSHSVIEKGQTVTLRCDPISGHDNLYWYRRVMGKEIKFLLHFVKESKQDESGMPNNRFLAERTGGTYSTLKVQPAELEDSGVYFCASSQVGGIRNTEAFFGQGTRLTVV.